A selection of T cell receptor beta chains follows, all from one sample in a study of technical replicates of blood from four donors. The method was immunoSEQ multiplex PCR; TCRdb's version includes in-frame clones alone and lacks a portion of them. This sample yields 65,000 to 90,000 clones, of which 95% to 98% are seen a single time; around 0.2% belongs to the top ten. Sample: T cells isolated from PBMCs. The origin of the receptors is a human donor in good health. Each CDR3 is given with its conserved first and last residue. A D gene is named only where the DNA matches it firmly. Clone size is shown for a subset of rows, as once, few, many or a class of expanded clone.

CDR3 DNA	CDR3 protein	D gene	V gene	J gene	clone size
TGTGCCAGCAGCCCGGAGTTGAACACTGAAGCTTTCTTT	CASSPELNTEAFF	NA	TRBV6-4	TRBJ1-1	NA
TGTGCCAGCAGTGGGGACACGCCAGGGGAAAAACTGTTTTTT	CASSGDTPGEKLFF	NA	TRBV2	TRBJ1-4	NA
TGTGCCAGCAGCCCAGGTCCAGGGGCAGGCTACGAGCAGTACTTC	CASSPGPGAGYEQYF	NA	TRBV7-2	TRBJ2-7	NA
TGTGCCAGCAGCATATTAGCGGAGTCGGACTACGAGCAGTACTTC	CASSILAESDYEQYF	NA	TRBV28	TRBJ2-7	NA
TGTGCCAGTAGTATAGGGACTAGCGGGAGCAACGAGCAGTACTTC	CASSIGTSGSNEQYF	TRBD2	TRBV19	TRBJ2-7	NA
TGTGCCAGCAGTTACCTTCTTACTGCTCTTCTGGACGAGCAGTACTTC	CASSYLLTALLDEQYF	NA	TRBV6-5	TRBJ2-7	NA
TGTGCCAGCAGTGAACAAGAGTTAGCCAAAAACATTCAGTACTTC	CASSEQELAKNIQYF	NA	TRBV2	TRBJ2-4	NA
TGTGCCAGCACCAGGGACAGGGCAGAGACCCAGTACTTC	CASTRDRAETQYF	TRBD1	TRBV6-1	TRBJ2-5	NA
TGTGCCAGCAGTACCCTACAGGACGGTGAGCAGTTCTTC	CASSTLQDGEQFF	NA	TRBV25-1	TRBJ2-1	NA
TGTGCCAGCACCCGGGGCAGGGGGTCCGAGCAGTACTTC	CASTRGRGSEQYF	TRBD1	TRBV6-5	TRBJ2-7	NA
TGTGCCATCGTAGGGGAGGGCACTGAAGCTTTCTTT	CAIVGEGTEAFF	NA	TRBV10-3	TRBJ1-1	NA
TGTGCCAGCAACTTGGGAGTCTACGAGCAGTACTTC	CASNLGVYEQYF	NA	TRBV5-8	TRBJ2-7	NA
TGTGCCAGCAGCTTAGATGGGGCAGCGAGCACAGATACGCAGTATTTT	CASSLDGAASTDTQYF	NA	TRBV11-3	TRBJ2-3	NA
TGCGCCAGCAGCTTGGGAGCGGCAGGTGGCACAGATACGCAGTATTTT	CASSLGAAGGTDTQYF	NA	TRBV5-1	TRBJ2-3	few
TGTGCCAGCAGCCGCCGCGGACTAGGCACAGATACGCAGTATTTT	CASSRRGLGTDTQYF	TRBD2	TRBV13	TRBJ2-3	NA
TGTGCTAGTGGTCTCCAGACACTTTACGAGCAGTACTTC	CASGLQTLYEQYF	NA	TRBV12-5	TRBJ2-7	NA
TGCGCCAGCAGCTTGAAGGGACTAGCGGGAGTCCCCTACGAGCAGTACTTC	CASSLKGLAGVPYEQYF	TRBD2	TRBV5-1	TRBJ2-7	once
TGTGCCAGCAGCTTGTCGGGAGACTATGGCTACACCTTC	CASSLSGDYGYTF	NA	TRBV7-9	TRBJ1-2	NA
TGTGCCAGCAGTCCAGGACTAGCGCTTAGCACAGATACGCAGTATTTT	CASSPGLALSTDTQYF	TRBD2	TRBV7-2	TRBJ2-3	NA
TGTGCCAGCAGCCAAGTGGCCAGGGACACTGAAGCTTTCTTT	CASSQVARDTEAFF	NA	TRBV14	TRBJ1-1	NA
TGTGCCATCAGCGGGACAGGGGATGGCTACACCTTC	CAISGTGDGYTF	TRBD1	TRBV10-3	TRBJ1-2	NA
TGCGCCAGCAGAACCTTGACAGGGAGGAGAAATGAGCAGTTCTTC	CASRTLTGRRNEQFF	NA	TRBV10-2	TRBJ2-1	NA
TGCGCCAGCAGCAGACCGGGCCAGGGGGATCAAGCTTTCTTT	CASSRPGQGDQAFF	TRBD1	TRBV4-1	TRBJ1-1	NA
TGTGCCAGTTCGCGGGGCAACACTGAAGCTTTCTTT	CASSRGNTEAFF	NA	TRBV18	TRBJ1-1	NA
TGTGCCAGCAGCTCCTTCAGGGTAACAGTTGGCACTGAAGCTTTCTTT	CASSSFRVTVGTEAFF	NA	TRBV5-6	TRBJ1-1	few
TGTGCCAGCAGCGAAAACCGGGACAGGGTGGACACCGGGGAGCTGTTTTTT	CASSENRDRVDTGELFF	TRBD1	TRBV7-9	TRBJ2-2	NA
TGTGCCAGCAGTGAAAAAGGGGTCTACACTGAAGCTTTCTTT	CASSEKGVYTEAFF	NA	TRBV6-4	TRBJ1-1	NA
TGTGCCAGTAATAAGCGGGAGAATTTTCGGTTTGAGACCCAGTACTTC	CASNKRENFRFETQYF	TRBD2	TRBV19	TRBJ2-5	NA
TGTGCCAGTAGCCGGGACAGAACTTTTAATGAAAAACTGTTTTTT	CASSRDRTFNEKLFF	TRBD1	TRBV19	TRBJ1-4	NA
TGTGCCAGCAGCAAAGGCATAGGGACTAGCCGAGGGTCCTACGAGCAGTACTTC	CASSKGIGTSRGSYEQYF	NA	TRBV21-1	TRBJ2-7	NA
TGCGCCAGCAGCCCGAGGACCGGGGAGCTGTTTTTT	CASSPRTGELFF	NA	TRBV4-3	TRBJ2-2	NA
TGTGCCAGCAGCAAAGATCAGGGATTGGGCACTGAAGCTTTCTTT	CASSKDQGLGTEAFF	NA	TRBV21-1	TRBJ1-1	NA
TGTGCCAGCAGCGAGGGGGGGGAGGCGCTCTACGAGCAGTACTTC	CASSEGGEALYEQYF	NA	TRBV9	TRBJ2-7	NA
TGTGCCAGCCCAACAGGGGCGCAGAACACTGAAGCTTTCTTT	CASPTGAQNTEAFF	TRBD1	TRBV6-1	TRBJ1-1	NA
TGTGCCAGCAGATTATACAGGGGAGTCGTGGAGACCCAGTACTTC	CASRLYRGVVETQYF	TRBD1	TRBV28	TRBJ2-5	NA
TGTGCCAGCAGCTTACCCACTAGTTCTTCAGATACGCAGTATTTT	CASSLPTSSSDTQYF	NA	TRBV7-9	TRBJ2-3	NA
TGTGCCAGCACCTCGGGGGGAATAGCGATATACAATGAGCAGTTCTTC	CASTSGGIAIYNEQFF	TRBD2	TRBV5-6	TRBJ2-1	NA
TGTGCCAGCAGTGGCAGGGGGCTGGGGTGGGATCCTGAAGCTTTCTTT	CASSGRGLGWDPEAFF	TRBD1	TRBV27	TRBJ1-1	NA
TGTGCTAGTGGTTTTCCGGGACAGGGATTTATCGGGGAGCTGTTTTTT	CASGFPGQGFIGELFF	TRBD1	TRBV12-5	TRBJ2-2	NA
TGTGCCAGTAGTACGCCTGGAGTCCTGAGCGGCTACACCTTC	CASSTPGVLSGYTF	NA	TRBV19	TRBJ1-2	NA
TGTGCCAGCACCCGGGGGACAGCCATGAACACTGAAGCTTTCTTT	CASTRGTAMNTEAFF	TRBD1	TRBV11-3	TRBJ1-1	NA
TGTGCCAGCGGGACAGGGTCCCCCTACGAGCAGTACTTC	CASGTGSPYEQYF	TRBD1	TRBV27	TRBJ2-7	NA
TGTGCCAGCAGCTTAGCCCGGGACAGCTACGAGCAGTACTTC	CASSLARDSYEQYF	TRBD1	TRBV7-8	TRBJ2-7	NA
TGTGCCAGCAGTGCCCGGACTAGCGGTAGCACAGATACGCAGTATTTT	CASSARTSGSTDTQYF	TRBD2	TRBV6-1	TRBJ2-3	NA
TGTGCCAGTAAGTCGAGGGATTATAGCAATCAGCCCCAGCATTTT	CASKSRDYSNQPQHF	NA	TRBV19	TRBJ1-5	once
TGCAGCGTTGAGGCCACTAGCGGGAATAGGAATGAGCAGTTCTTC	CSVEATSGNRNEQFF	TRBD2	TRBV29-1	TRBJ2-1	NA
TGTGCCAGCAGTGGACCAACTAGGAAAGAGACCCAGTACTTC	CASSGPTRKETQYF	NA	TRBV2	TRBJ2-5	once
TGCGCCAGCAGCTTGGCCGGGACTAGCATGGCAGATACGCAGTATTTT	CASSLAGTSMADTQYF	TRBD2	TRBV5-1	TRBJ2-3	NA
TGTGCCGGGACACAGGGATCGGGCTACGAGCAGTACTTC	CAGTQGSGYEQYF	NA	TRBV7-9	TRBJ2-7	NA
TGTGCCAGCAGTTCGCTAGCTTTTAGCACAGATACGCAGTATTTT	CASSSLAFSTDTQYF	NA	TRBV27	TRBJ2-3	NA